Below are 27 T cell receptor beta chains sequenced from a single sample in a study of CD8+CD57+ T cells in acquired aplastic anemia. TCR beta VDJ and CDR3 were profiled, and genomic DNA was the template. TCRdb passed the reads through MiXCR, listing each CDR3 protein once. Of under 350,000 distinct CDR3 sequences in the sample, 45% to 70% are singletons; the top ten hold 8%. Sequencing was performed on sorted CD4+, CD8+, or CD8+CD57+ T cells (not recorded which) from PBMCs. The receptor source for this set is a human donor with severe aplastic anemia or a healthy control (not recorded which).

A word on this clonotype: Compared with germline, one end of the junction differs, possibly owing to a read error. The chain's CDR3 is CSASRQAGEKLLF. The DNA for the CDR3 is TGCAGTGCTTCCCGCCAGGCCGGGGAAAAACTGCTTTTT. The chain has TRBV20-1 and TRBJ1-4, with no clear D. Germline V gene sequence: CDR1 DFQATT, CDR2 SNEGSKA (reference sequence). The CDR3 is 13 amino acids.

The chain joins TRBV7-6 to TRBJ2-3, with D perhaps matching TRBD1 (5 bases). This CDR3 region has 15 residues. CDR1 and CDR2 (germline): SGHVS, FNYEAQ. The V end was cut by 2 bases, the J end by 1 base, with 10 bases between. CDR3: CASSLQGRGTDTQYF. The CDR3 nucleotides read TGTGCCAGCAGCTTACAGGGAAGGGGCACAGATACGCAGTATTTT.

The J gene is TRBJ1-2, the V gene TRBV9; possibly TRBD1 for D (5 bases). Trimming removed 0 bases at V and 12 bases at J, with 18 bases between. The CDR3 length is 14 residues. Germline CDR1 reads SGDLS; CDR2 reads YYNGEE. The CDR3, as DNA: TGTGCCAGCAGCGTAGCTGTGAGGGGCTCTGGAAACACCTTC. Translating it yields CASSVAVRGSGNTF.

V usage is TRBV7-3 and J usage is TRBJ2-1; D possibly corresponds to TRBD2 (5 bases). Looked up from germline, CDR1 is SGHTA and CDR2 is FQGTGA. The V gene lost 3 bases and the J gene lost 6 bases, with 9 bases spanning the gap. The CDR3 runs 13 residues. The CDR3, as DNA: TGTGCCAGCAGCTTGGACGAGGGCAATGAGCAGTTCTTC. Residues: CASSLDEGNEQFF.

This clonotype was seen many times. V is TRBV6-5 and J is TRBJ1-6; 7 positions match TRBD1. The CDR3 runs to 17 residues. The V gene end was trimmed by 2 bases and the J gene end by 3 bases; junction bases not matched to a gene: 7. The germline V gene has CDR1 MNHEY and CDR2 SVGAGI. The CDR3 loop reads CASSYNGQGGYNSPLHF. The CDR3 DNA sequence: TGTGCCAGCAGTTACAACGGGCAGGGGGGCTATAATTCACCCCTCCACTTT.

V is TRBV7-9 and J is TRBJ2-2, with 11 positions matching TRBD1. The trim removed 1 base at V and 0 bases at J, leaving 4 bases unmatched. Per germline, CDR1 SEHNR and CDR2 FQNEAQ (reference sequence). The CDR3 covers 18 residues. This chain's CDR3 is CASSLGGTGGSNTGELFF. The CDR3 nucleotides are TGTGCCAGCAGCTTAGGAGGGACAGGGGGTTCGAACACCGGGGAGCTGTTTTTT.

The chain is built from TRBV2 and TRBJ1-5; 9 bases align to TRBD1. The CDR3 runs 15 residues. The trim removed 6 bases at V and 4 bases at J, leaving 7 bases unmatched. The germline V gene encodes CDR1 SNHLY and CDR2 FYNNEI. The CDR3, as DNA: TGTGCCAGCAGGGACCGGGACAGGGTAAATCAGCCCCAGCATTTT. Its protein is CASRDRDRVNQPQHF. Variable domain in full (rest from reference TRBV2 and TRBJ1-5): EPEVTQTPSHQVTQMGQEVILRCVPISNHLYFYWYRQILGQKVEFLVSFYNNEISEKSEIFDDQFSVERPDGSNFTLKIRSTKLEDSAMYFCASRDRDRVNQPQHFGDGTRLSIL.

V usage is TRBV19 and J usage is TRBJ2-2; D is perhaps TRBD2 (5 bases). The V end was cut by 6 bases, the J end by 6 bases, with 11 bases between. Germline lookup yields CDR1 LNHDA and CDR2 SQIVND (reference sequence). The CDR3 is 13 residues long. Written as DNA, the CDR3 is TGTGCCAGTAGATTTAGCGCGGCCGGGGAGCTGTTTTTT. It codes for CASRFSAAGELFF.

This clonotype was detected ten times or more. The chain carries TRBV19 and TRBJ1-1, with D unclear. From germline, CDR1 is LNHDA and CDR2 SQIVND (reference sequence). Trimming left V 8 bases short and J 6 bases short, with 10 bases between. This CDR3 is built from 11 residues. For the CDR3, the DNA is TGTGCCAGTCTTGGGTGGTCTGAAGCTTTCTTT. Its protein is CASLGWSEAFF.

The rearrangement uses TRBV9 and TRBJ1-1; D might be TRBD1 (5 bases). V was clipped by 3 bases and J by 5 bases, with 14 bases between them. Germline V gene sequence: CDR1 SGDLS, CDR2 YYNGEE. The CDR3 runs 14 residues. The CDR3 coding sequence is TGTGCCAGCAGCGGAAAAGAGGGGATAACTGAAGCTTTCTTT. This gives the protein CASSGKEGITEAFF.

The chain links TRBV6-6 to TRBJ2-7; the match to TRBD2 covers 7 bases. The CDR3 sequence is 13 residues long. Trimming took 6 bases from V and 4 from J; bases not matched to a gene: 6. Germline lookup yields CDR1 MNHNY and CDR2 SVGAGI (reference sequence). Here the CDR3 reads CASSRDYDYEQYF. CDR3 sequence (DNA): TGTGCCAGCAGCCGGGACTACGATTACGAGCAGTACTTC.

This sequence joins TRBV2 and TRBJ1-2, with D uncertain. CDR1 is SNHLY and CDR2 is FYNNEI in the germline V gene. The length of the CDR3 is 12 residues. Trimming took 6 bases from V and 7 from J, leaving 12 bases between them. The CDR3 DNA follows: TGTGCCAGCAGAGACAATAAGGCTGGCTACACCTTC. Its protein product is CASRDNKAGYTF.

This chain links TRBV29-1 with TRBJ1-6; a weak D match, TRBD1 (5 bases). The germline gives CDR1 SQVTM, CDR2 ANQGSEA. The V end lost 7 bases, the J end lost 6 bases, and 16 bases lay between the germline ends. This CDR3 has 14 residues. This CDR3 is CSAAIGGRNSPLHF. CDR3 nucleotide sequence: TGCAGCGCCGCCATCGGGGGACGTAATTCACCCCTCCACTTT.

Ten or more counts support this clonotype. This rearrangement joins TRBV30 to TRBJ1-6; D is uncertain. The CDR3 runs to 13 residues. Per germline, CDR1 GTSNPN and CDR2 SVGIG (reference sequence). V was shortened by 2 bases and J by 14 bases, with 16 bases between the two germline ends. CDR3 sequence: CAWSYGFEVALHF. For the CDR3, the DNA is TGTGCCTGGAGTTATGGGTTCGAAGTGGCCCTCCACTTT. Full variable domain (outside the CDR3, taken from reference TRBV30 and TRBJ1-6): SQTIHQWPATLVQPVGSPLSLECTVEGTSNPNLYWYRQAAGRGLQLLFYSVGIGQISSEVPQNLSASRPQDRQFILSSKKLLLSDSGFYLCAWSYGFEVALHFGNGTRLTVT.

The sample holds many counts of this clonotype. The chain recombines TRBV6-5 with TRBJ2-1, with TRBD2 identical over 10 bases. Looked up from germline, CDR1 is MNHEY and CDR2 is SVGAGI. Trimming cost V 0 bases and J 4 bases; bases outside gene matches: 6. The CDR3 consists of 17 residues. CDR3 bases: TGTGCCAGCAGTTACTCACCGCTAGCGGGGGTATACAATGAGCAGTTCTTC. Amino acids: CASSYSPLAGVYNEQFF.

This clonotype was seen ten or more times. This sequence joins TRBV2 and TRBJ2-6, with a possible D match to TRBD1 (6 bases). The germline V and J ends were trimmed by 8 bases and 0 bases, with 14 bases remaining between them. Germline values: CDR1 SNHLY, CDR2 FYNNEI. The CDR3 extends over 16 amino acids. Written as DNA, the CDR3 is TGTGCCAGCGGCAGTGCCAGGGGCTCTGGGGCCAACGTCCTGACTTTC. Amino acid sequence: CASGSARGSGANVLTF.

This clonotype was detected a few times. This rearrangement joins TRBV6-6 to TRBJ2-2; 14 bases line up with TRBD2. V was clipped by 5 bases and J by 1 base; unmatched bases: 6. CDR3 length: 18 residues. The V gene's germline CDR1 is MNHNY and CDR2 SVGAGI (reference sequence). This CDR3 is CASSTTSGGAQNTGELFF. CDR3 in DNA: TGTGCCAGCAGTACGACTAGCGGGGGGGCCCAGAACACCGGGGAGCTGTTTTTT.

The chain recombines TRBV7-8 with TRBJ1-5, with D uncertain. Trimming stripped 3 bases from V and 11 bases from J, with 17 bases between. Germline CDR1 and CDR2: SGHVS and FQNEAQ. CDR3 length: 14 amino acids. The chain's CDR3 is CASSFHSGRQTQHF. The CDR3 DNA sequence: TGTGCCAGCAGCTTTCACAGCGGACGCCAGACCCAGCATTTT. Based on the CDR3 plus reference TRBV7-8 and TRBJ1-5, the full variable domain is GAGVSQSPRYKVAKRGQDVALRCDPISGHVSLFWYQQALGQGPEFLTYFQNEAQLDKSGLPSDRFFAERPEGSVSTLKIQRTQQEDSAVYLCASSFHSGRQTQHFGDGTRLSIL.

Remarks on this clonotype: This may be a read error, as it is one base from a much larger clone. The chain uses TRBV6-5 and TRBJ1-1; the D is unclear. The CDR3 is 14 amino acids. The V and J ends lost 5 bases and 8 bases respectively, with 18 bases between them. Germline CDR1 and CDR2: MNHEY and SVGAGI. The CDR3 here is CASSGRRPLPEAFF. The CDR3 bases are TGTGCCAGCAGTGGGAGGAGACCGCTCCCAGAAGCTTTCTTT.

The chain's CDR3 is CASSYDPQGQGKLFF. In nucleotides, the CDR3 is TGTGCCAGCAGTTACGATCCCCAGGGACAGGGAAAACTGTTTTTT. The V gene is TRBV6-5, the J gene TRBJ1-4; 9 nucleotides align to TRBD1. The CDR3 contains 15 residues. Germline assignment: CDR1 MNHEY and CDR2 SVGAGI. Germline trimming cut 2 bases from V and 10 bases from J; bases unmatched to any gene: 8.

CDR3 nucleotide sequence: TGTGCCAGCAGCCCCAATGGACTAGCGGATTACAATGAGCAGTTCTTC. Residues: CASSPNGLADYNEQFF. The chain recombines TRBV14 with TRBJ2-1; 10 bases align to TRBD2. This CDR3 region has 16 residues. V gave up 4 bases and J gave up 4 bases; unmatched junction bases: 7. The germline V gene has CDR1 SGHDN and CDR2 FVKESK.

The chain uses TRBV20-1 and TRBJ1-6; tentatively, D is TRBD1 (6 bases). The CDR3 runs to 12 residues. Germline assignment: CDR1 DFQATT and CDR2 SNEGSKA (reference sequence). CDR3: CSSRGPDSPLHF. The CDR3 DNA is TGCAGCAGCAGGGGTCCCGATTCACCCCTCCACTTT.

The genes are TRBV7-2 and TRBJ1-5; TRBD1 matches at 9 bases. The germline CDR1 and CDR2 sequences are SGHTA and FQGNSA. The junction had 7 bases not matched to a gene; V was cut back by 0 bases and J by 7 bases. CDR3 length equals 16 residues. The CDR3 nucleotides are TGTGCCAGCAGCTTAGCAGGGACAGGGAGGGGGCAGCCCCAGCATTTT. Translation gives CASSLAGTGRGQPQHF.

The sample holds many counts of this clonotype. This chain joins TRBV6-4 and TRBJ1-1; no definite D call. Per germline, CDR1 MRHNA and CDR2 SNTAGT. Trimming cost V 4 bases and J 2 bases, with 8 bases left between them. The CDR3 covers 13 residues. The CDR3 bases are TGTGCCAGCAGTGTTTCGGTTAACACTGAAGCTTTCTTT. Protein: CASSVSVNTEAFF.

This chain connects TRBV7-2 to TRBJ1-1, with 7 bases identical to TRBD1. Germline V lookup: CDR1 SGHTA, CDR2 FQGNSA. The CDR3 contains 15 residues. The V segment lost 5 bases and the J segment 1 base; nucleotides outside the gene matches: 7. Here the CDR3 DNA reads TGTGCCAGCAGCCCAGGGGGACACCAGAACACTGAAGCTTTCTTT. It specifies CASSPGGHQNTEAFF.

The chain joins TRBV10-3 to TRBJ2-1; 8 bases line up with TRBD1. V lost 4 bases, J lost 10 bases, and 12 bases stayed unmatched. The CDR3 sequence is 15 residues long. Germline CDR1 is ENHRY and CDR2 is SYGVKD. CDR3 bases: TGTGCCATCAGTGTATCAGGGGGCGGCACCGGGGAGCAGTTCTTC. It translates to CAISVSGGGTGEQFF.

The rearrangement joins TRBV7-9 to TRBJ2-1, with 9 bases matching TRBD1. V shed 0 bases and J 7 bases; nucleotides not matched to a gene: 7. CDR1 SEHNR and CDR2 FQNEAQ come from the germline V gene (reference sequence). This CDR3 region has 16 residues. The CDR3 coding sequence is TGTGCCAGCAGCTTAGCGGGAGGGACAGGGATTAATGAGCAGTTCTTC. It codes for CASSLAGGTGINEQFF.